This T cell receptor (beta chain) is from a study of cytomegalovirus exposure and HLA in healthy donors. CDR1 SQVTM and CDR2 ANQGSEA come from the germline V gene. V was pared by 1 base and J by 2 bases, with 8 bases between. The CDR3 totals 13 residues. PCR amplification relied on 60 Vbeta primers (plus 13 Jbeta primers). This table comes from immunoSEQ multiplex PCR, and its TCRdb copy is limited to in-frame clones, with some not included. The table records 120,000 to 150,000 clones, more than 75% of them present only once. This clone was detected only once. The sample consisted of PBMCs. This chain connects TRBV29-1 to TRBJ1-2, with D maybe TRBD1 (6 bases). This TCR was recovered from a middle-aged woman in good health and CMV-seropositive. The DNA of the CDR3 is TGCAGCGTTGAAGTTACAGGGAACTATGGCTACACCTTC. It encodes CSVEVTGNYGYTF. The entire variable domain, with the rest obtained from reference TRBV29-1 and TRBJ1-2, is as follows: SAVISQKPSRDICQRGTSLTIQCQVDSQVTMMFWYRQQPGQSLTLIATANQGSEATYESGFVIDKFPISRPNLTFSTLTVSNMSPEDSSIYLCSVEVTGNYGYTFGSGTRLTVV.